These 26 T cell receptor beta chains originate from one sample sequenced in a study of cytomegalovirus exposure and HLA in healthy donors. In the PCR, 60 Vbeta and 13 Jbeta primers were used. Sequenced by immunoSEQ multiplex PCR; TCRdb stores in-frame clones only, minus some. This table holds around 50,000 clones. Sequenced: PBMCs. The receptors here all came from a woman between 40 and 50 years old in good health and CMV-seronegative.

This chain links TRBV4-2 with TRBJ2-5; 9 nucleotides agree with TRBD2. Germline assignment: CDR1 LGHNA and CDR2 YNFKEQ. The CDR3 consists of 17 residues. Trimming cost V 0 bases and J 4 bases; bases outside gene matches: 9. This CDR3 is CASSQERGGREVETQYF. CDR3 bases: TGTGCCAGCAGCCAAGAGCGGGGGGGGAGGGAGGTAGAGACCCAGTACTTC.

CDR3 nucleotide sequence: TGTGCCAGCAGCTTAAGAGAGGGAGTGGAGACCCAGTACTTC. This translates into CASSLREGVETQYF. The chain links TRBV7-8 to TRBJ2-5; weak D call: TRBD2 (5 bases). The V and J ends lost 2 bases and 5 bases respectively, with 12 bases between them. The CDR3 loop spans 14 amino acids. Germline-derived CDR1 and CDR2 are SGHVS and FQNEAQ.

The rearrangement links TRBV9 to TRBJ2-1, with 9 bases matching TRBD2. After removal of 0 bases from V and 9 bases from J, the junction contained 10 bases not matched to a gene. CDR1 and CDR2 (germline): SGDLS, YYNGEE. There are 16 residues in the CDR3. CDR3 sequence (DNA): TGTGCCAGCAGCGTAGCTACGCGCGGGGGGGCACCTGAGCAGTTCTTC. Translated: CASSVATRGGAPEQFF.

The V gene is TRBV6-5, the J gene TRBJ2-5, with 8 positions matching TRBD1. V was clipped by 2 bases and J by 5 bases; unmatched bases: 10. Germline CDR1 is MNHEY and CDR2 is SVGAGI. The CDR3 extends over 16 amino acids. The CDR3 loop reads CASSYGQGAFGETQYF. The CDR3 DNA is TGTGCCAGCAGTTACGGGCAGGGGGCTTTCGGGGAGACCCAGTACTTC.

V gene TRBV9 combines with J gene TRBJ1-1; D remains ambiguous. Trimming removed 4 bases from V and 0 bases from J, with 16 bases in between. CDR1 SGDLS and CDR2 YYNGEE come from the germline V gene. This CDR3 contains 16 residues. DNA for the CDR3: TGTGCCAGCAGCCCTTTGGACTCGACTATGAACACTGAAGCTTTCTTT. Protein sequence: CASSPLDSTMNTEAFF.

The genes are TRBV4-3 and TRBJ1-2; D ambiguous. Germline CDR1 and CDR2: LGHNA and YSLEER. The CDR3 loop spans 15 amino acids. Trimming took 0 bases from V and 2 from J, leaving 10 bases between them. CDR3 bases: TGCGCCAGCAGCCAAGATGCGGGCAGGAACTATGGCTACACCTTC. Translated, it gives CASSQDAGRNYGYTF.

The V gene is TRBV5-1, the J gene TRBJ2-3; weak D call: TRBD1 (6 bases). Germline CDR1 is SGHRS and CDR2 is YFSETQ. CDR3 length: 17 residues. V dropped 4 bases and J dropped 2 bases, with 20 bases sitting between them. In DNA form, the CDR3 reads TGCGCCAGCAGCGTGGACTCCCCGGGACATGTCACAGATACGCAGTATTTT. Amino acid sequence: CASSVDSPGHVTDTQYF. Combining the CDR3 with reference TRBV5-1 and TRBJ2-3 gives the whole variable domain KAGVTQTPRYLIKTRGQQVTLSCSPISGHRSVSWYQQTPGQGLQFLFEYFSETQRNKGNFPGRFSGRQFSNSRSEMNVSTLELGDSALYLCASSVDSPGHVTDTQYFGPGTRLTVL.

CDR3 nucleotide sequence: TGTGCCAGCAGCTTAGTTTTATCGGGGGTGAACACTGAAGCTTTCTTT. The encoded protein is CASSLVLSGVNTEAFF. This chain links TRBV13 with TRBJ1-1; tentative D call: TRBD1 (5 bases). CDR1 and CDR2 from the germline V gene are PRHDT and FYEKMQ (reference sequence). Deletions cut 1 base from V and 0 bases from J, with 12 bases between. The CDR3 contains 16 residues.

This chain connects TRBV11-1 to TRBJ1-2; 10 bases are shared with TRBD1. This CDR3 is built from 14 residues. The trim removed 5 bases at V and 8 bases at J, leaving 8 bases unmatched. Germline assignment: CDR1 SGHAT and CDR2 FQDESV (reference sequence). CDR3 loop: CASSRQGAGRGYTF. As DNA, the CDR3 is TGTGCCAGCAGCCGACAGGGGGCCGGACGAGGCTACACCTTC. Supplemented by reference TRBV11-1 and TRBJ1-2, the full variable domain reads EAEVAQSPRYKITEKSQAVAFWCDPISGHATLYWYRQILGQGPELLVQFQDESVVDDSQLPKDRFSAERLKGVDSTLKIQPAELGDSAMYLCASSRQGAGRGYTFGSGTRLTVV.

The V and J genes are TRBV7-8 and TRBJ2-7; TRBD2 aligns across 7 bases. This CDR3 contains 15 residues. Germline V gene lookup returns CDR1 SGHVS and CDR2 FQNEAQ. Germline trimming cut 5 bases from V and 4 bases from J; bases unmatched to any gene: 11. This chain's CDR3 is CASSVLGGTSYEQYF. For the CDR3, the DNA is TGTGCCAGCAGCGTACTCGGGGGGACCTCTTACGAGCAGTACTTC.

J is TRBJ1-5 and V is TRBV18; maybe TRBD1 (6 bases). The V and J ends lost 4 bases and 6 bases respectively, with 19 bases between them. Germline values: CDR1 KGHSH, CDR2 LQKENI. The CDR3 contains 16 residues. CDR3 region: CASSLTGINNGQPQHF. CDR3 coding DNA: TGTGCCAGCTCACTCACAGGGATCAATAATGGTCAGCCCCAGCATTTT. The entire variable domain, with the rest obtained from reference TRBV18 and TRBJ1-5, is as follows: NAGVMQNPRHLVRRRGQEARLRCSPMKGHSHVYWYRQLPEEGLKFMVYLQKENIIDESGMPKERFSAEFPKEGPSILRIQQVVRGDSAAYFCASSLTGINNGQPQHFGDGTRLSIL.

CDR3 sequence: CASSLAGHFNEQFF. The CDR3 nucleotides read TGCGCCAGCAGCTTAGCGGGGCACTTCAATGAGCAGTTCTTC. The chain combines TRBV5-1 with TRBJ2-1, with 7 bases lining up with TRBD2. Germline V gives CDR1 SGHRS, CDR2 YFSETQ. Unmatched junction bases numbered 5, after V lost 2 bases and J lost 6 bases. The CDR3 spans 14 residues.

This chain joins TRBV5-1 and TRBJ1-1, with D possibly being TRBD1 (5 bases). The CDR3 is 14 amino acids. With 0 bases removed from V and 4 bases from J, the gap between germline ends came to 10 bases. CDR1 and CDR2 (germline): SGHRS, YFSETQ. For the CDR3, the DNA is TGCGCCAGCAGCTTGGAAGAACAGGTCACTGAAGCTTTCTTT. As protein: CASSLEEQVTEAFF.

The chain combines TRBV5-6 with TRBJ1-5; tentatively, D is TRBD1 (6 bases). The CDR3 is 15 residues long. CDR1 and CDR2 (germline): SGHDT, YYEEEE. Trimming removed 0 bases from V and 4 bases from J, with 11 bases in between. The CDR3 sequence: CASSLGERGNQPQHF. In DNA form, the CDR3 reads TGTGCCAGCAGCTTGGGGGAAAGGGGGAATCAGCCCCAGCATTTT.

This rearrangement joins TRBV7-3 to TRBJ2-1; 8 bases are shared with TRBD2. There are 15 residues in the CDR3. V lost 8 bases, J lost 7 bases, and 13 bases stayed unmatched. Germline values: CDR1 SGHTA, CDR2 FQGTGA. The CDR3 nucleotides read TGTGCCAGCTCTCTAGGTGGGGCTAGCGGGAATGAGCAGTTCTTC. Protein: CASSLGGASGNEQFF.

This chain connects TRBV7-9 to TRBJ2-1, with 9 bases aligning to TRBD2. The germline V gene has CDR1 SEHNR and CDR2 FQNEAQ (reference sequence). With V trimmed by 5 bases and J by 5 bases, 13 bases remained unmatched. There are 17 residues in the CDR3. As DNA, the CDR3 is TGTGCCAGCAGCCCGGGGGCTAGCGGGATTTCCGACAATGAGCAGTTCTTC. Translation: CASSPGASGISDNEQFF.

CDR3 region: CASSRGGLTTDSPLHF. Here the CDR3 DNA reads TGTGCCAGCAGCAGGGGGGGACTGACTACGGATTCACCCCTCCACTTT. The rearrangement links TRBV7-9 to TRBJ1-6; possibly TRBD1 for D (6 bases). Germline V lookup: CDR1 SEHNR, CDR2 FQNEAQ (reference sequence). The CDR3 loop spans 16 amino acids. V dropped 5 bases and J dropped 8 bases, with 19 bases sitting between them.

V usage is TRBV7-9 and J usage is TRBJ2-7, with TRBD1 matching over 7 bases. V lost 6 bases to trimming and J lost 3 bases; unmatched junction nucleotides: 8. CDR1 SEHNR and CDR2 FQNEAQ come from the germline V gene (reference sequence). CDR3 length: 14 residues. CDR3 sequence: CASSQGQALYEQYF. The CDR3, as DNA: TGTGCCAGCAGTCAAGGACAGGCTCTCTACGAGCAGTACTTC. The full variable domain, completed using reference TRBV7-9 and TRBJ2-7, is DTGVSQNPRHKITKRGQNVTFRCDPISEHNRLYWYRQTLGQGPEFLTYFQNEAQLEKSRLLSDRFSAERPKGSFSTLEIQRTEQGDSAMYLCASSQGQALYEQYFGPGTRLTVT.

DNA for the CDR3: TGTGCCAGCAGCCCCCTAGCGGGGTACAATGAGCAGTTCTTC. Protein: CASSPLAGYNEQFF. The chain recombines TRBV7-9 with TRBJ2-1; 9 nucleotides line up with TRBD2. After removal of 5 bases from V and 4 bases from J, the junction contained 3 bases not matched to a gene. The CDR3 totals 14 residues. Germline lookup yields CDR1 SEHNR and CDR2 FQNEAQ (reference sequence).

V usage is TRBV18 and J usage is TRBJ1-2; no definite D call. V was pared by 5 bases and J by 8 bases, with 15 bases between. Germline V gene sequence: CDR1 KGHSH, CDR2 LQKENI. The CDR3 runs to 13 residues. The DNA for the CDR3 is TGTGCCAGCTCAAGTGGGGAGACTCGGGGCTACACCTTC. The encoded protein is CASSSGETRGYTF.

The chain recombines TRBV9 with TRBJ1-1; no reliable D call. V was clipped by 4 bases and J by 5 bases, with 9 bases between them. In germline, CDR1 is SGDLS, CDR2 YYNGEE. CDR3 length equals 12 residues. The DNA for the CDR3 is TGTGCCAGCAGCCCGGTTCGGACTGAAGCTTTCTTT. Protein product: CASSPVRTEAFF.

The chain links TRBV6-1 to TRBJ2-7; TRBD1 matches at 8 bases. This CDR3 is built from 15 residues. Germline V gene lookup returns CDR1 MNHNS and CDR2 SASEGT. The J segment lost 7 bases and the V segment lost 4 bases, leaving 12 bases of the junction unmatched. This CDR3 is CASSVNGQGVGEQYF. The CDR3 DNA sequence: TGTGCCAGCAGTGTCAATGGACAGGGAGTGGGGGAGCAGTACTTC.

This chain joins TRBV28 and TRBJ2-4; perhaps TRBD1 as D (8 bases). Germline assignment: CDR1 MDHEN and CDR2 SYDVKM. The CDR3 has 15 amino acids. Trimming left V 6 bases short and J 7 bases short, with 19 bases between. CDR3 bases: TGTGCCAGCAGCCGCCCGACAGGGGAGGGGAACATTCAGTACTTC. Translation: CASSRPTGEGNIQYF.

The rearrangement uses TRBV7-8 and TRBJ2-5, with D possibly being TRBD2 (5 bases). Germline lookup yields CDR1 SGHVS and CDR2 FQNEAQ. The CDR3 runs 11 residues. Trimming left V 8 bases short and J 9 bases short, with 13 bases between. For the CDR3, the DNA is TGTGCCAGCGGACTCCTTCAGCCCCAGTACTTC. Encoded protein: CASGLLQPQYF.

The chain is built from TRBV7-4 and TRBJ1-5, with 9 bases aligning to TRBD1. Trimming took 5 bases from V and 4 from J; bases not matched to a gene: 3. CDR3 length equals 14 residues. Germline-derived CDR1 and CDR2 are SGHVT and SQSDAQ. CDR3 region: CASSTDRGNQPQHF. The CDR3 region has the DNA TGTGCCAGCAGCACGGACAGGGGAAATCAGCCCCAGCATTTT.

The chain recombines TRBV7-3 with TRBJ1-1, with D uncertain. The V gene lost 2 bases and the J gene lost 7 bases, with 20 bases spanning the gap. There are 16 residues in the CDR3. Germline V gene sequence: CDR1 SGHTA, CDR2 FQGTGA. CDR3 nucleotide sequence: TGTGCCAGCAGCTTATCCGGATCGGCGGCCCCTCTTGAAGCTTTCTTT. Protein sequence: CASSLSGSAAPLEAFF.